The 15 T cell receptor beta chains listed next were all sequenced from one sample in a study of CD8+CD57+ T cells in acquired aplastic anemia. Patients included in sequencing had previously demonstrated CD8+CD57+ cell expansion by flow cytometry. According to the study, genomic DNA was the template for TCR beta VDJ and CDR3 profiling. TCRdb redid the calling of the reads with MiXCR, one entry per CDR3 protein. The sample holds 150,000 to 200,000 distinct CDR3 sequences; roughly 48% are singletons and the top ten take around 1%. Input material: sorted CD4+, CD8+, or CD8+CD57+ T cells (not recorded which) from PBMCs. Receptors were obtained from a human donor with aplastic anemia.

The J gene is TRBJ1-1, the V gene TRBV6-1; D is unclear. V was cut by 1 base and J by 2 bases, with 8 bases left in between. This CDR3 region has 14 residues. Germline V gene lookup returns CDR1 MNHNS and CDR2 SASEGT. The DNA of the CDR3 is TGTGCCAGCAGTGAAGGTACGGAAAACACTGAAGCTTTCTTT. The encoded protein is CASSEGTENTEAFF.

This chain joins TRBV20-1 and TRBJ2-7, with D uncertain. CDR3 size: 11 residues. V gave up 7 bases and J gave up 7 bases, with 14 bases separating them. The V gene's germline CDR1 is DFQATT and CDR2 SNEGSKA (reference sequence). The CDR3 protein is CSVARVDEQYF. The CDR3 DNA is TGCAGTGTCGCTAGGGTGGATGAGCAGTACTTC.

This clonotype has ten or more counts. The rearrangement uses TRBV5-1 and TRBJ1-4, with a tentative D call TRBD1 (6 bases). The germline V and J ends were trimmed by 4 bases and 8 bases, with 12 bases remaining between them. Germline V gene sequence: CDR1 SGHRS, CDR2 YFSETQ. This CDR3 comprises 13 residues. In DNA, the CDR3 is TGCGCCAGCAGCACGGGACATCAGGAAAAACTGTTTTTT. Translated: CASSTGHQEKLFF.

Ten or more counts support this clonotype. The rearrangement joins TRBV19 to TRBJ2-3; either TRBD1 or TRBD2 may fit D (7 bases each). CDR1 LNHDA and CDR2 SQIVND come from the germline V gene (reference sequence). The CDR3 loop spans 14 amino acids. Trimming removed 7 bases at V and 5 bases at J, with 16 bases between. For the CDR3, the DNA is TGTGCCAGTATTCAGACAGGGACTATAGATACGCAGTATTTT. This encodes CASIQTGTIDTQYF.

Points on this clonotype: Here the CDR3 omits its conserved ending phenylalanine or tryptophan, so a read error is the likely source. This sequence joins TRBV20-1 and TRBJ1-6, with D possibly matching TRBD1 (5 bases). The CDR3 has 16 residues. Trimming stripped 2 bases from V and 3 bases from J, with 14 bases between. The germline gives CDR1 DFQATT, CDR2 SNEGSKA (reference sequence). CDR3 protein: CSARPLGTGYNSPLHL. CDR3 DNA sequence: TGCAGTGCTAGACCCCTGGGGACGGGCTATAATTCACCCCTCCACCTT.

The rearrangement uses TRBV19 and TRBJ2-1; weak D call: TRBD2 (6 bases). The CDR3 loop spans 15 amino acids. Germline V lookup: CDR1 LNHDA, CDR2 SQIVND (reference sequence). V lost 3 bases and J lost 3, with 12 bases in between. The CDR3 loop reads CASSIYGGIYNEQFF. As DNA, the CDR3 is TGTGCCAGTAGTATTTATGGAGGGATCTACAATGAGCAGTTCTTC.

The genes are TRBV15 and TRBJ1-2, with a possible D match to TRBD1 (6 bases). The V gene lost 0 bases and the J gene lost 9 bases, with 17 bases spanning the gap. There are 15 residues in the CDR3. Per germline, CDR1 LNHNV and CDR2 YYDKDF (reference sequence). The CDR3 loop reads CATSRDRTAGGSYTF. DNA of the CDR3: TGTGCCACCAGCAGAGACCGGACAGCCGGGGGAAGCTACACCTTC.

This chain joins TRBV24-1 and TRBJ2-3, with 7 bases that match TRBD1. The V gene end was trimmed by 5 bases and the J gene end by 4 bases; junction bases not matched to a gene: 5. The CDR3 sequence is 14 residues long. CDR1 is KGHDR and CDR2 is SFDVKD in the germline V gene. The CDR3 DNA reads as TGTGCCACCAGTGCCGGACAGGTCCCAGATACGCAGTATTTT. Translating it yields CATSAGQVPDTQYF.

In nucleotides, the CDR3 is TGTGCCAGTAGTTCCGACAGGGCCTCCTACAATGAGCAGTTCTTC. It yields the protein CASSSDRASYNEQFF. The chain joins TRBV19 to TRBJ2-1; 7 bases agree with TRBD1. Trimming at V came to 5 bases and at J to 0 bases, leaving 4 bases not matched to a gene. CDR1 LNHDA and CDR2 SQIVND come from the germline V gene (reference sequence). CDR3 length: 15 amino acids.

This clonotype was found many times. At one boundary the junction diverges from the germline segment, which might be a read error. The chain couples TRBV19 to TRBJ2-5, with TRBD2 matching 9 bases. The CDR3 extends over 16 amino acids. Looked up from germline, CDR1 is LNHDA and CDR2 is SQIVND (reference sequence). CDR3 nucleotide sequence: TGTGCCAGTAGTAGAGACGGAGCGGGGGGCCAAAAGACCCAGTACTTC. Translated, it gives CASSRDGAGGQKTQYF. The entire variable domain, with the rest obtained from reference TRBV19 and TRBJ2-5, is as follows: DGGITQSPKYLFRKEGQNVTLSCEQNLNHDAMYWYRQDPGQGLRLIYYSQIVNDFQKGDIAEGYSVSREKKESFPLTVTSAQKNPTAFYLCASSRDGAGGQKTQYFGPGTRLLVL.

This clonotype was counted a few times. The junction departs from the called germline gene at one end, perhaps through a read error. The chain carries TRBV10-3 and TRBJ2-3; D possibly matches TRBD1 or TRBD2 (6 bases each). The germline CDR1 and CDR2 sequences are ENHRY and SYGVKD. CDR3 length: 16 residues. CDR3 DNA sequence: TGTGCCAGCAGTTACCTGGGGGGCCCTAGCACAGATACGCAGTATTTT. This codes for CASSYLGGPSTDTQYF.

Regarding this clonotype: Sequence at one end of the junction differs from germline and may be a read error. The CDR3: CSVLNKDCYIF. The CDR3 DNA is TGCAGCGTTTTAAACAAAGATTGCTACATCTTC. The chain combines TRBV29-1 with TRBJ1-2; unclear D gene. Germline CDR1 SQVTM, CDR2 ANQGSEA. The CDR3 length is 11 residues. Using reference TRBV29-1 and TRBJ1-2 for the parts outside the CDR3, the full variable domain is SAVISQKPSRDICQRGTSLTIQCQVDSQVTMMFWYRQQPGQSLTLIATANQGSEATYESGFVIDKFPISRPNLTFSTLTVSNMSPEDSSIYLCSVLNKDCYIFGSGTRLTVV.

The sample holds a few counts of this clonotype. The V gene is TRBV6-6, the J gene TRBJ2-3; possible D gene TRBD2, 5 bases. Germline V lookup: CDR1 MNHNY, CDR2 SVGAGI (reference sequence). Trimming removed 2 bases from V and 3 bases from J, with 15 bases in between. CDR3 length: 16 amino acids. The CDR3 nucleotides are TGTGCCAGCAGTTACGCCAAGGGAGTGGGGACAGATACGCAGTATTTT. Protein: CASSYAKGVGTDTQYF.

The gene calls are TRBV9 and TRBJ2-7, with 7 bases aligning to TRBD1. The CDR3 extends over 15 amino acids. V was clipped by 0 bases and J by 3 bases; unmatched bases: 6. CDR1 and CDR2 (germline): SGDLS, YYNGEE. CDR3 nucleotide sequence: TGTGCCAGCAGCGTAGAATCGACAGGGTACTACGAGCAGTACTTC. Its translation is CASSVESTGYYEQYF.

This clonotype was recorded a few times. The conserved phenylalanine or tryptophan normally closing the CDR3 is absent here, so this likely arose from a read error. The J gene is TRBJ1-1, the V gene TRBV5-1; D gene unclear. This CDR3 has 14 residues. Trimming cost V 5 bases and J 2 bases, with 13 bases left between them. Germline loops: CDR1 SGHRS, CDR2 YFSETQ. The CDR3 sequence: CASSNSGSNTEAFS. In DNA, the CDR3 is TGCGCCAGCAGTAACTCGGGATCAAACACTGAAGCTTTCTCT.